This TCR beta chain was retrieved from a study of cytomegalovirus exposure and HLA in healthy donors. Whole-study results and caveats: Among TCR beta chains, those listed as cytomegalovirus-associated numbered around 160. Productive rates of about 90% or about 30% were seen for most TCR beta V segments in an earlier analysis. A few V segments could not be told apart, such as TRBV6-2 and TRBV6-3, and were left out.

PCR primers comprised 60 Vbeta and 13 Jbeta primers. Profiling relied on immunoSEQ multiplex PCR, and the TCRdb table lists in-frame clones only, not all of them. The sample contains under 200,000 clones, approximately 79% of which appear only once. Donors likely had unrecorded immune exposures despite being nominally healthy when sampled. Trimming removed 1 base from V and 8 bases from J, with 6 bases in between. In germline, CDR1 is LNHDA, CDR2 SQIVND (reference sequence). The CDR3 loop spans 13 amino acids. Comment on this clone: The antigen remains undetermined.

The chain couples TRBV19 to TRBJ1-6; the D is unclear. This sequence was found in a woman in her 30s in good health and CMV-seropositive. Sequenced sample: PBMCs. Here the CDR3 reads CASSIAVDSPLHF. CDR3 nucleotides: TGTGCCAGTAGTATAGCGGTGGATTCACCCCTCCACTTT.